These 17 T cell receptor beta chains were all obtained from the same sample, sequenced in a study of blood T cell repertoires in COVID-19. Measured with immunoSEQ multiplex PCR; TCRdb has only the in-frame clones, and not every one. The table includes about 160,000 clones, approximately 82% detected once. Material: peripheral blood. Every receptor here comes from a woman older than 75 with acute or convalescent COVID-19.

The gene calls are TRBV9 and TRBJ1-1; 11 bases are shared with TRBD1. CDR1 and CDR2 (germline): SGDLS, YYNGEE. After removal of 7 bases from V and 4 bases from J, the junction contained 3 bases not matched to a gene. The CDR3 is 13 amino acids. The CDR3 loop is CASRDRGTTEAFF. DNA for the CDR3: TGTGCCAGCCGGGACAGGGGGACCACTGAAGCTTTCTTT.

V and J are TRBV6-5 and TRBJ1-5, with D tentatively TRBD1 (5 bases). Trimming shortened V by 4 bases and J by 1 base, and 11 bases separated the two germline ends. The CDR3 totals 15 residues. Germline assignment: CDR1 MNHEY and CDR2 SVGAGI. CDR3 sequence (DNA): TGTGCCAGCAGTTGGGACGGGAGCAGCAATCAGCCCCAGCATTTT. Protein: CASSWDGSSNQPQHF.

This clone was seen only a few times. The CDR3 nucleotides read TGTGCCACCAGCAGAGACGTGAACACTGAAGCTTTCTTT. Translating it yields CATSRDVNTEAFF. The chain couples TRBV15 to TRBJ1-1; D gene ambiguous. CDR1 is LNHNV and CDR2 is YYDKDF in the germline V gene (reference sequence). The CDR3 loop spans 13 amino acids. Trimming removed 0 bases from V and 0 bases from J, with 2 bases in between.

The chain recombines TRBV29-1 with TRBJ2-2; 10 bases fit TRBD2. The CDR3 runs to 13 residues. CDR1 and CDR2 from the germline V gene are SQVTM and ANQGSEA. This CDR3 is CTGAGGSSGELFF. CDR3 coding DNA: TGCACCGGAGCGGGAGGGTCTTCCGGGGAGCTGTTTTTT.

This clone was seen only a few times. V usage is TRBV7-2 and J usage is TRBJ1-1; 7 bases map to TRBD1. The CDR3 has 13 residues. V shed 1 base, J shed 7 bases, and the junction held 3 bases outside the gene matches. CDR1 and CDR2 (germline): SGHTA, FQGNSA. This CDR3 reads CASSLGAGGEAFF. In DNA form, the CDR3 reads TGTGCCAGCAGCTTAGGGGCAGGGGGTGAAGCTTTCTTT.

V usage is TRBV9 and J usage is TRBJ1-1; 7 positions agree with TRBD1. The CDR3 is made up of 18 amino acids. After removal of 4 bases from V and 1 base from J, the junction contained 16 bases not matched to a gene. The germline CDR1 and CDR2 sequences are SGDLS and YYNGEE. In DNA form, the CDR3 reads TGTGCCAGCAGCCCCAAAGCAACCCCGGGACAGAAGAACACTGAAGCTTTCTTT. This translates into CASSPKATPGQKNTEAFF.

This clone was seen only once. This chain connects TRBV6-2 or TRBV6-3 to TRBJ2-1, with a weak D call TRBD2 (6 bases). Germline CDR1 MNHEY, CDR2 SVGEGT. Trimming took 0 bases from V and 9 from J, leaving 15 bases between them. The CDR3 spans 15 residues. The chain's CDR3 is CASSYSWGTLGEQFF. The CDR3 coding sequence is TGTGCCAGCAGTTACTCTTGGGGGACTCTGGGTGAGCAGTTCTTC.

The V call is TRBV9, the J call TRBJ1-2, with D unresolved. CDR3 size: 13 residues. Germline CDR1 is SGDLS and CDR2 is YYNGEE. V dropped 0 bases and J dropped 5 bases, with 8 bases sitting between them. CDR3 nucleotides: TGTGCCAGCAGCGTAGCTTGGCAATATGGCTACACCTTC. This translates into CASSVAWQYGYTF.

This chain links TRBV7-9 with TRBJ2-7; 12 bases are shared with TRBD2. V lost 4 bases and J lost 2; bases outside the gene matches: 6. CDR1 and CDR2 from the germline V gene are SEHNR and FQNEAQ (reference sequence). CDR3 size: 16 residues. CDR3 coding DNA: TGTGCCAGCAGCTCCTGGACTAGCGGGACCCCCTACGAGCAGTACTTC. It is translated as CASSSWTSGTPYEQYF.

V usage is TRBV7-7 and J usage is TRBJ2-5; D may be TRBD2 (6 bases). Trimming stripped 5 bases from V and 5 bases from J, with 15 bases between. There are 14 residues in the CDR3. Germline CDR1 is SSHAT and CDR2 is FNYEAQ (reference sequence). The CDR3 region has the DNA TGTGCCAGCAGCCGACTAGTATGGAAGGAGACCCAGTACTTC. It translates to CASSRLVWKETQYF. Full variable domain (missing parts from reference TRBV7-7 and TRBJ2-5): GAGVSQSPRYKVTKRGQDVTLRCDPISSHATLYWYQQALGQGPEFLTYFNYEAQPDKSGLPSDRFSAERPEGSISTLTIQRTEQRDSAMYRCASSRLVWKETQYFGPGTRLLVL.

The chain employs TRBV7-6 and TRBJ2-3, with D possibly TRBD2 on 6 matching bases. The CDR3 spans 13 residues. The V end lost 7 bases, the J end lost 6 bases, and 14 bases lay between the germline ends. CDR1 and CDR2 from the germline V gene are SGHVS and FNYEAQ. The CDR3: CASTPRAGDTQYF. The CDR3 DNA is TGTGCCAGCACCCCCCGTGCGGGGGATACGCAGTATTTT.

The V gene is TRBV6-2 or TRBV6-3, the J gene TRBJ1-5; D gene ambiguous. This CDR3 has 14 residues. CDR1 and CDR2 (germline): MNHEY, SVGEGT. The ends were cut back, 7 bases at V and 0 bases at J, with 10 bases in the middle. The CDR3 reads CASNPLNSNQPQHF. The CDR3 DNA reads TGTGCCAGCAACCCACTTAATAGCAATCAGCCCCAGCATTTT.

This clone was picked up a small number of times. DNA for the CDR3: TGTGCCAGCAGCATAAACAGGAATCAGCCCCAGCATTTT. Translated, it gives CASSINRNQPQHF. This chain links TRBV6-5 with TRBJ1-5, with a tentative D call TRBD1 (5 bases). V was pared by 6 bases and J by 4 bases, with 10 bases between. The V gene's germline CDR1 is MNHEY and CDR2 SVGAGI. This CDR3 comprises 13 residues.

This clone appeared once. The CDR3 is CASSLAGGPEDTQYF. In DNA form, the CDR3 reads TGCGCCAGCAGCTTGGCGGGAGGGCCGGAAGATACGCAGTATTTT. The chain is built from TRBV5-1 and TRBJ2-3, with TRBD2 matching 8 bases. CDR1 is SGHRS and CDR2 is YFSETQ in the germline V gene. The V gene end was trimmed by 0 bases and the J gene end by 5 bases; junction bases not matched to a gene: 5. This CDR3 region has 15 residues.

The CDR3 DNA is TGTGCCAGTAGTATCCAGGGCCCCCCGGTCACCGGGGAGCTGTTTTTT. It codes for CASSIQGPPVTGELFF. The chain is built from TRBV19 and TRBJ2-2; the D gene is possibly TRBD1 (5 bases). CDR3 length equals 16 residues. Trimming took 3 bases from V and 4 from J, leaving 15 bases between them. The V gene's germline CDR1 is LNHDA and CDR2 SQIVND (reference sequence).

The DNA of the CDR3 is TGTGCCAGCAGTCCATCAACAGGGGAGAACACTGAAGCTTTCTTT. This sequence encodes CASSPSTGENTEAFF. This chain links TRBV3-1 (or the pseudogene TRBV3-2) with TRBJ1-1; 7 nucleotides match TRBD1. The germline V gene encodes CDR1 LGHDT and CDR2 YNNKEL (reference sequence). The CDR3 covers 15 residues. J lost 1 base, V lost 6 bases, and 8 bases had no gene match.

The chain uses TRBV6-5 and TRBJ2-7; TRBD1 agrees at 9 bases. CDR3 length: 15 residues. CDR1 is MNHEY, CDR2 SVGAGI, per germline. Trimming cost V 6 bases and J 2 bases; bases outside gene matches: 8. Written as DNA, the CDR3 is TGTGCCAGCAGCGTAGAAGGGACAGGGCCCTACGAGCAGTACTTC. Translation gives CASSVEGTGPYEQYF.